A single sample gave rise to the 4 T cell receptor beta chains below, sequenced in a study of T cell responses to AZD1222 COVID-19 vaccine. The table came from immunoSEQ multiplex PCR; TCRdb's copy has only in-frame clones and leaves some out. In the table there are 55,000 to 80,000 clones, 76% of which are singletons. The input for sequencing was peripheral blood, taken on day 0 of AZD1222 vaccination. Receptor source: an adult in good health.

The chain combines TRBV7-8 with TRBJ2-5; 7 bases match TRBD2. V lost 7 bases and J lost 0; bases outside the gene matches: 14. There are 17 residues in the CDR3. Looked up from germline, CDR1 is SGHVS and CDR2 is FQNEAQ. CDR3: CASNAPLAGGYQETQYF. DNA for the CDR3: TGTGCCAGCAACGCCCCCTTAGCGGGCGGGTACCAAGAGACCCAGTACTTC.

J is TRBJ1-2 and V is TRBV7-9; D gene unclear. Germline V gene sequence: CDR1 SEHNR, CDR2 FQNEAQ (reference sequence). Trimming took off 5 bases at V and 8 bases at J, with 12 bases between the two ends. This CDR3 comprises 12 residues. CDR3 sequence: CASSPAERGYTF. Written as DNA, the CDR3 is TGTGCCAGCAGCCCTGCCGAACGGGGCTACACCTTC. The full variable domain, with the rest looked up from reference TRBV7-9 and TRBJ1-2, is DTGVSQNPRHKITKRGQNVTFRCDPISEHNRLYWYRQTLGQGPEFLTYFQNEAQLEKSRLLSDRFSAERPKGSFSTLEIQRTEQGDSAMYLCASSPAERGYTFGSGTRLTVV.

The rearrangement links TRBV5-4 to TRBJ2-7, with TRBD1 matching over 8 bases. After removal of 3 bases from V and 5 bases from J, the junction contained 7 bases not matched to a gene. In germline, CDR1 is SGHNT, CDR2 YYREEE (reference sequence). The CDR3 totals 14 residues. The CDR3 nucleotides are TGTGCCAGCAGCTCGGACAGGGCAGCCCACGAGCAGTACTTC. Its protein is CASSSDRAAHEQYF.

The chain links TRBV11-3 to TRBJ1-2; 7 positions agree with TRBD1. V trimming: 3 bases; J trimming: 4 bases; junction bases outside the gene matches: 2. Germline V gene lookup returns CDR1 SGHNT and CDR2 YENEEA. The CDR3 extends over 13 amino acids. This chain's CDR3 is CASSFPGGYGYTF. CDR3 bases: TGTGCCAGCAGCTTTCCAGGGGGCTATGGCTACACCTTC.